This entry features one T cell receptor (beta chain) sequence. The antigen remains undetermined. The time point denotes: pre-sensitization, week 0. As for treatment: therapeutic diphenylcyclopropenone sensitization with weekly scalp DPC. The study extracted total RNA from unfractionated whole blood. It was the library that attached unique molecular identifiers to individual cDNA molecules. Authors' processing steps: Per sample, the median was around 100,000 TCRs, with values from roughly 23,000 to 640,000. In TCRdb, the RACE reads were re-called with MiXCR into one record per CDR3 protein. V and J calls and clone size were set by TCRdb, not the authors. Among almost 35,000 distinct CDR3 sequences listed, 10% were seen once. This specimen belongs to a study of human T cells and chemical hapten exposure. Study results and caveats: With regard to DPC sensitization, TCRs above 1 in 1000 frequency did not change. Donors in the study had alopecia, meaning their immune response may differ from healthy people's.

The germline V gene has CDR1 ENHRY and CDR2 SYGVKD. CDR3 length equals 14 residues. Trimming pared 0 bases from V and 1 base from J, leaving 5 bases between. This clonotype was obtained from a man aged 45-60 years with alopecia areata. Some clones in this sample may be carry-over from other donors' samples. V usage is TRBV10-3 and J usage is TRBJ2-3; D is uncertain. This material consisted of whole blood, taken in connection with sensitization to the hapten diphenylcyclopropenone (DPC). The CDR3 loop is CAISESRGTDTQYF. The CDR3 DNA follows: TGTGCCATCAGTGAGTCAAGGGGCACAGATACGCAGTATTTT.